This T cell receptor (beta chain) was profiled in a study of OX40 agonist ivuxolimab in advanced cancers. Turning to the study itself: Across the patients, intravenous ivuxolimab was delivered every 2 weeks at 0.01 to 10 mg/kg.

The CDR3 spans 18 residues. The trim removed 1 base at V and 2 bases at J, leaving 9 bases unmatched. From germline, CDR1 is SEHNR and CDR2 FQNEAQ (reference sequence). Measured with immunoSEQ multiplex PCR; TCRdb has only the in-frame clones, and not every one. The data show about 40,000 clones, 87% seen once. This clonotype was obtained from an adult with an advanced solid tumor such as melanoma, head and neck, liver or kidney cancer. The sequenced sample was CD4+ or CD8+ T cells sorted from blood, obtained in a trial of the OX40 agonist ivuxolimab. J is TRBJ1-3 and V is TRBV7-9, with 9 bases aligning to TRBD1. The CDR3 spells CASSLDPGQGRAGNTIYF. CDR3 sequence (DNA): TGTGCCAGCAGCTTAGATCCCGGACAGGGGAGGGCTGGAAACACCATATATTTT.